Below, 6 T cell receptor beta chains from the same sample are listed, as sequenced in a study of identifying expanded T cells in peripheral blood. Profiled with immunoSEQ multiplex PCR; TCRdb holds only in-frame clones, not every one. Of tens of thousands of clones in the sample, approximately 84% were seen once. Sequencing was carried out using blood. The receptors derive from a person aged 18 to 69 in good health.

The V gene is TRBV29-1, the J gene TRBJ2-7, with 7 bases that match TRBD1. The V gene end was trimmed by 4 bases and the J gene end by 2 bases; junction bases not matched to a gene: 14. The CDR3 consists of 16 residues. Germline loops: CDR1 SQVTM, CDR2 ANQGSEA. This chain's CDR3 is CSVVSGTESLAYEQYF. The DNA for the CDR3 is TGCAGCGTTGTATCGGGGACAGAGTCATTAGCCTACGAGCAGTACTTC.

The chain recombines TRBV27 with TRBJ1-2, with a weak D call TRBD1 (5 bases). Trimming took 2 bases from V and 2 from J, leaving 9 bases between them. CDR1 and CDR2 (germline): MNHEY, SMNVEV (reference sequence). CDR3 size: 14 residues. CDR3 bases: TGTGCCAGCAGTTTAGAAGGGGTAAACTATGGCTACACCTTC. Residues: CASSLEGVNYGYTF.

The chain combines TRBV7-2 with TRBJ2-1; TRBD2 matches at 10 bases. This CDR3 contains 17 residues. CDR1 is SGHTA and CDR2 is FQGNSA in the germline V gene. Losses at the gene ends were 5 bases for V and 3 bases for J; bases not matched to a gene: 10. CDR3 DNA: TGTGCCAGCAGCCAATCCCCCCTAGCGGGGGACTACAATGAGCAGTTCTTC. This translates into CASSQSPLAGDYNEQFF.

The chain couples TRBV7-2 to TRBJ1-1; unclear D gene. Trimming left V 3 bases short and J 0 bases short, with 14 bases between. The CDR3 runs to 16 residues. Germline CDR1 SGHTA, CDR2 FQGNSA. The CDR3 DNA is TGTGCCAGCAGCTTCCCCGCGGAGAGTATGAACACTGAAGCTTTCTTT. Translating gives CASSFPAESMNTEAFF.

The chain links TRBV6-6 to TRBJ1-2; D is unresolved. The CDR3 spans 12 residues. Per germline, CDR1 MNHNY and CDR2 SVGAGI (reference sequence). Trimming shortened V by 5 bases and J by 3 bases, and 7 bases separated the two germline ends. In DNA form, the CDR3 reads TGTGCCAGCAGTAGCGGGGACTATGGCTACACCTTC. Residues: CASSSGDYGYTF.

The chain is built from TRBV19 and TRBJ2-1; 9 nucleotides match TRBD1. The CDR3 extends over 17 amino acids. The junction had 10 bases not matched to a gene; V was cut back by 3 bases and J by 4 bases. Germline V lookup: CDR1 LNHDA, CDR2 SQIVND (reference sequence). Written as DNA, the CDR3 is TGTGCCAGTAGTATGGTGGTCGACAGGGGGGTATACAATGAGCAGTTCTTC. Translated, it gives CASSMVVDRGVYNEQFF.